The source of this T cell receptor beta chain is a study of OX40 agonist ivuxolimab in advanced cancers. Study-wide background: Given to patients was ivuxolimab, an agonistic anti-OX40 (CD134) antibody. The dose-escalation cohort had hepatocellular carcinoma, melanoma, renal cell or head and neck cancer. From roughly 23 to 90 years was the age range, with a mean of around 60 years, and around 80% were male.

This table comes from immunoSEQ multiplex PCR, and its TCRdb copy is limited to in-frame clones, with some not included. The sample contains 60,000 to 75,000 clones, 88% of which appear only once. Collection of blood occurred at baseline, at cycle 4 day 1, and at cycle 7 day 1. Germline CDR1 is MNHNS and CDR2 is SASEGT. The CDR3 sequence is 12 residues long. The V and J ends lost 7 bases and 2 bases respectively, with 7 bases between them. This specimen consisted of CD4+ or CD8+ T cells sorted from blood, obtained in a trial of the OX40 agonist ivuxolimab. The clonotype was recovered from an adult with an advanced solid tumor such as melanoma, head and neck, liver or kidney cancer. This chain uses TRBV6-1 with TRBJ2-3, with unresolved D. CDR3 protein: CASNLPTDTQYF. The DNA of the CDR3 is TGTGCCAGCAACCTGCCCACAGATACGCAGTATTTT.